The 15 T cell receptor beta chains presented below share a single source sample, sequenced in a study of breast tumors, draining lymph nodes, adjacent tissues. TCRdb reanalysed the multiplex PCR reads using MiXCR and keeps one entry per CDR3 protein. The table includes about 21,000 distinct CDR3 sequences, around 41% detected once. Sequencing input: breast tumor tissue. These receptors were taken from a female donor with breast cancer. Some clones in this sample may be carry-over from other donors' samples.

The chain employs TRBV6-1 and TRBJ2-7; 8 nucleotides line up with TRBD2. J was trimmed by 3 bases and V by 6 bases; bases with no gene match: 7. Germline V gene lookup returns CDR1 MNHNS and CDR2 SASEGT. CDR3 length equals 14 residues. DNA of the CDR3: TGTGCCAGCAGCTCCGGCGGGGGGAACTACGAGCAGTACTTC. It specifies CASSSGGGNYEQYF.

This clonotype occurred many times. CDR3 protein: CSAPRDNSGNTIYF. DNA for the CDR3: TGCAGTGCACCTCGGGACAACTCTGGAAACACCATATATTTT. The chain employs TRBV20-1 and TRBJ1-3; D perhaps matches TRBD1 (6 bases). Germline assignment: CDR1 DFQATT and CDR2 SNEGSKA (reference sequence). The CDR3 has 14 residues. Trimming shortened V by 6 bases and J by 0 bases, and 12 bases separated the two germline ends.

This clonotype was detected ten times or more. The chain has TRBV20-1 and TRBJ2-3; the match to TRBD2 covers 9 bases. There are 15 residues in the CDR3. Germline loops: CDR1 DFQATT, CDR2 SNEGSKA (reference sequence). Trimming took 0 bases from V and 7 from J; bases not matched to a gene: 8. In DNA, the CDR3 is TGCAGTGCTAGAGATTTCCTAGCGGGGACAAATACGCAGTATTTT. Translation: CSARDFLAGTNTQYF.

This clonotype was counted at least ten times. The J gene is TRBJ1-5, the V gene TRBV29-1; D unresolved. The V end lost 5 bases, the J end lost 2 bases, and 13 bases lay between the germline ends. The CDR3 spans 14 residues. CDR1 is SQVTM, CDR2 ANQGSEA, per germline. The CDR3 coding sequence is TGCAGCGTTTCCGGGGATCATCGCAATCAGCCCCAGCATTTT. It is translated as CSVSGDHRNQPQHF.

The table lists this clonotype with many counts. This clone may be a read error of a much larger clone one base away. In DNA, the CDR3 is TGCAGTGCTAGAGATCTAGCGGGTTTGGCGACCCAGTACTTC. Translated, it gives CSARDLAGLATQYF. The gene calls are TRBV20-1 and TRBJ2-5; TRBD2 aligns across 8 bases. CDR3 size: 14 residues. J lost 7 bases, V lost 0 bases, and 7 bases had no gene match. Germline CDR1 DFQATT, CDR2 SNEGSKA (reference sequence).

This clonotype was detected many times. The rearrangement links TRBV19 to TRBJ1-5, with D unclear. With 3 bases removed from V and 4 bases from J, the gap between germline ends came to 13 bases. Germline values: CDR1 LNHDA, CDR2 SQIVND (reference sequence). This CDR3 contains 15 residues. The CDR3 DNA is TGTGCCAGTAGTATGGCAGGTCTAACAAATCAGCCCCAGCATTTT. Amino acids: CASSMAGLTNQPQHF.

This clonotype was picked up many times. Just one base apart from a much larger clone, this may be a read error. The chain has TRBV11-1 and TRBJ2-5, with 8 nucleotides matching TRBD2. This CDR3 is built from 16 residues. The germline CDR1 and CDR2 sequences are SGHAT and FQDESV (reference sequence). Trimming removed 4 bases from V and 2 bases from J; junction bases left unmatched: 9. The DNA of the CDR3 is TGTGCCAGCAGCTCGGCGACTAGCGCGGGGCAAGAGACCCAGTACTTC. It encodes CASSSATSAGQETQYF.

The chain carries TRBV7-9 and TRBJ2-7; D remains ambiguous. The CDR3 contains 14 residues. Germline assignment: CDR1 SEHNR and CDR2 FQNEAQ (reference sequence). Trimming pared 2 bases from V and 6 bases from J, leaving 14 bases between. The CDR3: CASSLLGETGEQYF. The CDR3 bases are TGTGCCAGCAGCTTACTTGGGGAAACGGGCGAGCAGTACTTC. The variable domain in full, with the rest retrieved from reference TRBV7-9 and TRBJ2-7, is DTGVSQNPRHKITKRGQNVTFRCDPISEHNRLYWYRQTLGQGPEFLTYFQNEAQLEKSRLLSDRFSAERPKGSFSTLEIQRTEQGDSAMYLCASSLLGETGEQYFGPGTRLTVT.

This clonotype showed up many times. V and J are TRBV30 and TRBJ1-3; the match to TRBD1 covers 9 bases. Germline-derived CDR1 and CDR2 are GTSNPN and SVGIG (reference sequence). There are 15 residues in the CDR3. V gave up 0 bases and J gave up 3 bases; unmatched junction bases: 3. Here the CDR3 DNA reads TGTGCCTGGAGTGTACAGGGGGCGATTGGAAACACCATATATTTT. Translation: CAWSVQGAIGNTIYF.

This clonotype qualifies as medium-sized. The chain couples TRBV11-2 to TRBJ2-5; TRBD2 matches 10 bases. CDR1 is SGHAT and CDR2 is FQNNGV in the germline V gene. V dropped 5 bases and J dropped 5; count of bases not matched to a gene: 11. The CDR3 consists of 16 residues. This chain's CDR3 is CASSLFGTSVGETQYF. In DNA, the CDR3 is TGTGCCAGCAGCCTATTCGGGACTAGCGTAGGGGAGACCCAGTACTTC. The full variable domain, with the rest looked up from reference TRBV11-2 and TRBJ2-5, is EAGVAQSPRYKIIEKRQSVAFWCNPISGHATLYWYQQILGQGPKLLIQFQNNGVVDDSQLPKDRFSAERLKGVDSTLKIQPAKLEDSAVYLCASSLFGTSVGETQYFGPGTRLLVL.

The V and J genes are TRBV29-1 and TRBJ2-3; D gene uncertain. CDR3 size: 14 residues. V gave up 8 bases and J gave up 1 base, with 16 bases separating them. CDR1 and CDR2 (germline): SQVTM, ANQGSEA. The CDR3 loop reads CSYEFPQRTDTQYF. CDR3 DNA sequence: TGCAGCTACGAGTTTCCGCAACGCACAGATACGCAGTATTTT.

The V and J genes are TRBV7-3 and TRBJ2-3; 8 positions match TRBD2. CDR1 and CDR2 (germline): SGHTA, FQGTGA. V lost 5 bases and J lost 3; bases outside the gene matches: 7. The CDR3 runs 15 residues. CDR3 in amino acids: CASSPWGGRTDTQYF. CDR3 nucleotides: TGTGCCAGCAGCCCGTGGGGCGGGAGGACAGATACGCAGTATTTT.

The rearrangement links TRBV29-1 to TRBJ1-2; TRBD1 agrees at 7 bases. Per the germline V gene, CDR1 is SQVTM and CDR2 is ANQGSEA. With V trimmed by 4 bases and J by 2 bases, 4 bases remained unmatched. The CDR3 consists of 13 residues. The CDR3 DNA reads TGCAGCGTTGTTTTACAGGGGAACTATGGCTACACCTTC. Protein: CSVVLQGNYGYTF. Based on the CDR3 plus reference TRBV29-1 and TRBJ1-2, the full variable domain is SAVISQKPSRDICQRGTSLTIQCQVDSQVTMMFWYRQQPGQSLTLIATANQGSEATYESGFVIDKFPISRPNLTFSTLTVSNMSPEDSSIYLCSVVLQGNYGYTFGSGTRLTVV.

The V gene is TRBV7-2, the J gene TRBJ2-3; TRBD2 matches 12 bases. The CDR3 sequence is 20 residues long. The germline CDR1 and CDR2 sequences are SGHTA and FQGNSA. The V segment lost 0 bases and the J segment 8 bases; nucleotides outside the gene matches: 18. Here the CDR3 reads CASSLAPTKASGRAQGTQYF. CDR3 bases: TGTGCCAGCAGCTTAGCGCCGACTAAAGCTAGCGGGAGGGCCCAAGGTACGCAGTATTTT. The full variable domain, rest sourced from reference TRBV7-2 and TRBJ2-3, is GAGVSQSPSNKVTEKGKDVELRCDPISGHTALYWYRQSLGQGLEFLIYFQGNSAPDKSGLPSDRFSAERTGGSVSTLTIQRTQQEDSAVYLCASSLAPTKASGRAQGTQYFGPGTRLTVL.

The chain joins TRBV14 to TRBJ2-5; possible D gene TRBD2, 5 bases. The CDR3 has 17 amino acids. V gave up 0 bases and J gave up 7 bases, with 21 bases separating them. Looked up from germline, CDR1 is SGHDN and CDR2 is FVKESK. The CDR3 DNA reads TGTGCCAGCAGCCAAGATGTTGTAGGGAGAAGGTTTGTGACCCAGTACTTC. Encoded protein: CASSQDVVGRRFVTQYF.